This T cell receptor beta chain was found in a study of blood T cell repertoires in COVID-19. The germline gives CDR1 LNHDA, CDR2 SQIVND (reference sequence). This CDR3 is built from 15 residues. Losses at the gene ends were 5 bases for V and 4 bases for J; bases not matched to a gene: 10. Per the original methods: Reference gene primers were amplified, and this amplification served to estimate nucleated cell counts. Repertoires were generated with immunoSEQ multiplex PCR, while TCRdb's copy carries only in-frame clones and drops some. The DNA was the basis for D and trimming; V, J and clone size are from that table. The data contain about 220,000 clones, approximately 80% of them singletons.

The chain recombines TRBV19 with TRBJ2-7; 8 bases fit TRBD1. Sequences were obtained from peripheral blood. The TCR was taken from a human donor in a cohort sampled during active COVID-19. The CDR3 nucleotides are TGTGCCAGTAGTTCCGGACAGGGAATTGGATACGAGCAGTACTTC. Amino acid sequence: CASSSGQGIGYEQYF. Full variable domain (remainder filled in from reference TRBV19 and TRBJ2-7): DGGITQSPKYLFRKEGQNVTLSCEQNLNHDAMYWYRQDPGQGLRLIYYSQIVNDFQKGDIAEGYSVSREKKESFPLTVTSAQKNPTAFYLCASSSGQGIGYEQYFGPGTRLTVT.